This record concerns one T cell receptor (beta chain) sequence. The target antigen is unknown. Possible read error: a much larger clone is one base away. Noted time point: newly diagnosed GD, antithyroid drugs for less than 3 months. PBMC RNA was the source of the TCR library. V lost 0 bases and J lost 10, with 16 bases in between. The CDR3 sequence is 14 residues long. Germline values: CDR1 DFQATT, CDR2 SNEGSKA (reference sequence). The data originate from a study of regulatory T cells in long-lasting Graves disease. Whole-study context: Graves' cases, newly diagnosed, had used antithyroid drugs under 3 months.

Researchers made TCR beta libraries by using iRepertoire HTBI primers and running Arm-PCR on CDR3 regions. TCRdb re-called the multiplex PCR reads with MiXCR, one entry per CDR3 protein. The sample has approximately 490,000 distinct CDR3 sequences, about 16% seen once. Whole-study results and caveats: The study found TRBV28, TRBJ1-2 and TRBJ2-5 favored in persistent disease.

These records were also assigned to another study, of T cells in Graves' hyperthyroidism and ophthalmopathy. That paper states: A first-round RT-PCR of the TCR CDR3 used the HTBI primer set.

The gene calls are TRBV20-1 and TRBJ2-1; TRBD1 might be the D (6 bases). The sequence was collected from a man between 40 and 49 years old with Graves disease. The source material was peripheral blood mononuclear cells (PBMCs), sampled at new diagnosis, from a patient treated with antithyroid drugs. The DNA for the CDR3 is TGCAGTGCTAGAGATCAGGGGCGGTCCTACGAGCAGTTCTTC. This gives the protein CSARDQGRSYEQFF.